One sample yielded the 4 T cell receptor beta chains listed below, sequenced in a study of T cells in Graves' hyperthyroidism and ophthalmopathy. Amplification targeted TCR beta CDR3 regions from RNA transcripts. HTBI primers drove first-round RT-PCR of the TCR CDR3. From the multiplex PCR reads, TCRdb called clonotypes with MiXCR, one entry per CDR3 protein. The sample lists about 270,000 distinct CDR3 sequences; approximately 26% were seen once. The sample comprised blood. The receptors here all came from a middle-aged man with Graves' hyperthyroidism that later progressed to Graves' ophthalmopathy.

Here the CDR3 DNA reads TGTGCCAGCAGTTACGAAGGCAGGGTAAAAGAGACCCAGTACTTC. Translated, it gives CASSYEGRVKETQYF. This chain links TRBV6-2 or TRBV6-3 with TRBJ2-5; a weak D match, TRBD1 (5 bases). The germline CDR1 and CDR2 sequences are MNHEY and SVGEGT. V was shortened by 2 bases and J by 3 bases, with 13 bases between the two germline ends. The CDR3 consists of 15 residues.

This clonotype was counted at least ten times. An end of the junction differs from the germline gene, which may be a read error. The chain employs TRBV29-1 and TRBJ1-1; a weak D match, TRBD1 (6 bases). Germline assignment: CDR1 SQVTM and CDR2 ANQGSEA. The CDR3 consists of 12 residues. CDR3 in amino acids: CSAEGGYTEAFF. The DNA for the CDR3 is TGCAGCGCTGAAGGGGGGTACACTGAAGCTTTCTTT.

The chain is built from TRBV20-1 and TRBJ1-1; TRBD1 matches at 9 bases. Per germline, CDR1 DFQATT and CDR2 SNEGSKA (reference sequence). The CDR3 has 13 amino acids. Trimming took 6 bases from V and 0 from J; bases not matched to a gene: 2. CDR3 sequence (DNA): TGCAGTGCCTGGACAGGGGTGAACACTGAAGCTTTCTTT. It codes for CSAWTGVNTEAFF.

This clonotype has at least ten counts. V is TRBV28 and J is TRBJ2-7, with D unclear. Between the trimmed V and J ends, which lost 7 bases and 2 bases, there was a span of 18 bases. Per germline, CDR1 MDHEN and CDR2 SYDVKM. The CDR3 spans 15 residues. CDR3 residues: CASTSPVGTTYEQYF. The CDR3 DNA reads as TGTGCCAGCACCTCCCCCGTTGGCACTACCTACGAGCAGTACTTC. Based on the CDR3 plus reference TRBV28 and TRBJ2-7, the full variable domain is DVKVTQSSRYLVKRTGEKVFLECVQDMDHENMFWYRQDPGLGLRLIYFSYDVKMKEKGDIPEGYSVSREKKERFSLILESASTNQTSMYLCASTSPVGTTYEQYFGPGTRLTVT.